A single sample gave rise to the 16 T cell receptor beta chains below, sequenced in a study of shared clonotypes between healthy human individuals. Data came from immunoSEQ multiplex PCR; TCRdb stores just in-frame clones and leaves some out. The profile shows fewer than 3 million clones, approximately 90% of them singletons. The sample taken for sequencing was naive CD4+ T cells from PBMCs. As for subset: CD45RA+ positively selected. Source of these receptors: a man aged 18 to 35 in good health. Some clones in this sample may be carry-over from other donors' samples.

V gene TRBV5-1 combines with J gene TRBJ1-6; no definite D call. CDR1 is SGHRS and CDR2 is YFSETQ in the germline V gene. Trimming shortened V by 1 base and J by 5 bases, and 13 bases separated the two germline ends. CDR3 length: 16 amino acids. CDR3 sequence reads: CASSLLGYENNSPLHF. In DNA, the CDR3 is TGCGCCAGCAGCTTGTTGGGCTACGAGAATAATTCACCCCTCCACTTT.

This chain uses TRBV4-2 with TRBJ1-3; a possible D gene is TRBD1 (5 bases). V shed 0 bases and J shed 11 bases, with 14 bases lying between them. Germline values: CDR1 LGHNA, CDR2 YNFKEQ. The CDR3 is made up of 14 amino acids. The CDR3 is CASSQDRIQGSIYF. The CDR3 bases are TGTGCCAGCAGCCAAGACCGTATTCAGGGATCCATATATTTT.

The V and J genes are TRBV9 and TRBJ2-1; weak D call: TRBD2 (5 bases). V gave up 0 bases and J gave up 9 bases, with 16 bases separating them. The CDR3 runs 15 residues. CDR1 is SGDLS and CDR2 is YYNGEE in the germline V gene. The CDR3 coding sequence is TGTGCCAGCAGCGTAGTGGCTAGCAGTAGGCGTGAGCAGTTCTTC. Translation: CASSVVASSRREQFF.

As to this clone: Germline is not matched at one junction end, which may reflect a read error. The chain has TRBV7-9 and TRBJ2-4; TRBD2 might be the D (5 bases). CDR1 is SEHNR, CDR2 FQNEAQ, per germline (reference sequence). The CDR3 has 12 amino acids. CDR3 in amino acids: CASSLESRLLDF. The CDR3 DNA is TGTGCCAGCAGCTTAGAAAGCCGGCTACTAGACTTC.

The chain employs TRBV7-2 and TRBJ1-5, with D possibly TRBD1 on 5 matching bases. The CDR3 extends over 15 amino acids. CDR1 and CDR2 (germline): SGHTA, FQGNSA. The V end lost 5 bases, the J end lost 1 base, and 12 bases lay between the germline ends. The CDR3 coding sequence is TGTGCCAGCAGCACGGGACGGGAGAGCAATCAGCCCCAGCATTTT. It encodes CASSTGRESNQPQHF.

CDR3 amino acids: CASSQDSSVDEQYF. CDR3 DNA sequence: TGTGCCAGCAGCCAAGATTCGTCAGTCGACGAGCAGTACTTC. This chain uses TRBV4-2 with TRBJ2-7; D unresolved. Germline V gene sequence: CDR1 LGHNA, CDR2 YNFKEQ. Trimming removed 0 bases from V and 5 bases from J, with 11 bases in between. The CDR3 has 14 amino acids.

This chain connects TRBV19 to TRBJ1-5, with 8 bases fitting TRBD1. V lost 4 bases and J lost 3; bases outside the gene matches: 14. The germline V gene has CDR1 LNHDA and CDR2 SQIVND (reference sequence). This CDR3 comprises 18 residues. Here the CDR3 reads CASSKRTGHQPPNQPQHF. CDR3 bases: TGTGCCAGTAGTAAAAGGACAGGGCACCAGCCCCCCAATCAGCCCCAGCATTTT. The whole variable domain, remainder taken from reference TRBV19 and TRBJ1-5, is DGGITQSPKYLFRKEGQNVTLSCEQNLNHDAMYWYRQDPGQGLRLIYYSQIVNDFQKGDIAEGYSVSREKKESFPLTVTSAQKNPTAFYLCASSKRTGHQPPNQPQHFGDGTRLSIL.

This chain uses TRBV6-1 with TRBJ2-3; 8 positions agree with TRBD1. This CDR3 has 15 residues. J lost 4 bases, V lost 8 bases, and 11 bases had no gene match. CDR1 is MNHNS, CDR2 SASEGT, per germline. CDR3 sequence (DNA): TGTGCCAGCCGGGAAGACTGGACAGGGCCAGATACGCAGTATTTT. Amino acids: CASREDWTGPDTQYF.

The genes are TRBV2 and TRBJ1-5; D is ambiguous. This CDR3 has 12 residues. CDR1 and CDR2 (germline): SNHLY, FYNNEI. Deletions cut 8 bases from V and 6 bases from J, with 11 bases between. The CDR3 protein is CASGEGPQPQHF. The CDR3 bases are TGTGCCAGCGGAGAGGGCCCTCAGCCCCAGCATTTT. The full variable domain, with the rest looked up from reference TRBV2 and TRBJ1-5, is EPEVTQTPSHQVTQMGQEVILRCVPISNHLYFYWYRQILGQKVEFLVSFYNNEISEKSEIFDDQFSVERPDGSNFTLKIRSTKLEDSAMYFCASGEGPQPQHFGDGTRLSIL.

The chain recombines TRBV2 with TRBJ2-7; 8 bases are shared with TRBD1. This CDR3 spans 18 amino acids. CDR1 and CDR2 from the germline V gene are SNHLY and FYNNEI. After removal of 1 base from V and 6 bases from J, the junction contained 17 bases not matched to a gene. CDR3 in amino acids: CASSEGLRGGRGPLEQYF. CDR3 DNA: TGTGCCAGCAGTGAAGGGTTAAGGGGTGGCAGGGGGCCTCTCGAGCAGTACTTC. The full variable domain, completed using reference TRBV2 and TRBJ2-7, is EPEVTQTPSHQVTQMGQEVILRCVPISNHLYFYWYRQILGQKVEFLVSFYNNEISEKSEIFDDQFSVERPDGSNFTLKIRSTKLEDSAMYFCASSEGLRGGRGPLEQYFGPGTRLTVT.

The chain recombines TRBV7-6 with TRBJ2-3, with D uncertain. The CDR3 spans 16 residues. V lost 1 base to trimming and J lost 0 bases, with 11 bases between them. CDR1 SGHVS and CDR2 FNYEAQ come from the germline V gene. This CDR3 reads CASSLGRPISTDTQYF. CDR3 in DNA: TGTGCCAGCAGCTTAGGGAGACCCATTAGCACAGATACGCAGTATTTT.

The chain carries TRBV28 and TRBJ2-7, with 7 positions matching TRBD1. The CDR3 contains 15 residues. Germline trimming cut 4 bases from V and 0 bases from J; bases unmatched to any gene: 6. Germline V CDR1 and CDR2: MDHEN, SYDVKM. The DNA of the CDR3 is TGTGCCAGCAGTTCCGGGACAGATACCTCCTACGAGCAGTACTTC. Translated: CASSSGTDTSYEQYF.

The chain has TRBV25-1 and TRBJ2-7; 8 bases agree with TRBD1. In germline, CDR1 is MGHDK, CDR2 SYGVNS. V shed 5 bases and J 3 bases; nucleotides not matched to a gene: 6. There are 14 residues in the CDR3. The CDR3 is CASSPSGGSYEQYF. The CDR3 nucleotides are TGTGCCAGCAGTCCGTCAGGGGGCAGCTACGAGCAGTACTTC.

This clone occurred a few times. The genes are TRBV6-1 and TRBJ1-1, with D uncertain. Germline V gene data show CDR1 as MNHNS and CDR2 as SASEGT. V lost 6 bases, J lost 7 bases, and 12 bases lay in between. This CDR3 is 12 amino acids long. As DNA, the CDR3 is TGTGCCAGCAGCCTACTGAGGCTTGAAGCTTTCTTT. Its protein product is CASSLLRLEAFF.

The chain carries TRBV19 and TRBJ2-4; TRBD2 matches at 7 bases. The ends lost 4 bases at V and 4 bases at J; junction bases unmatched: 7. The CDR3 loop spans 15 amino acids. Germline CDR1 reads LNHDA; CDR2 reads SQIVND (reference sequence). CDR3 sequence: CASSTPGGEKNIQYF. In nucleotides, the CDR3 is TGTGCCAGTAGTACCCCGGGGGGAGAGAAAAACATTCAGTACTTC.

Worth noting for this clone: Other DNA sequences in this sample translate to the same CDR3. The chain uses TRBV18 and TRBJ1-4; TRBD1 aligns across 11 bases. J lost 7 bases, V lost 2 bases, and 3 bases had no gene match. Germline V CDR1 and CDR2: KGHSH, LQKENI. There are 15 residues in the CDR3. The CDR3 here is CASSPAGQGGEKLFF. The DNA of the CDR3 is TGTGCCAGCTCACCAGCGGGACAGGGGGGTGAAAAACTGTTTTTT.